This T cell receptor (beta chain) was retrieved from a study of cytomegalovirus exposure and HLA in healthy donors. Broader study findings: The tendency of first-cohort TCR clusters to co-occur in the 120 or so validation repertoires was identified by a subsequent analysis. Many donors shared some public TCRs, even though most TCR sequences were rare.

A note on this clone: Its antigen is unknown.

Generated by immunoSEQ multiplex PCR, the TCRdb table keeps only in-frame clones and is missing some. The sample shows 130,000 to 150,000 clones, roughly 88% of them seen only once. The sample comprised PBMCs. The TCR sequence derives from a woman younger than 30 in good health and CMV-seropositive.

The CDR3 nucleotides read TGTGCCAGCAGCTTGGTCTCCGGGGGGTCACGTTCCACAGATACGCAGTATTTT. Residues: CASSLVSGGSRSTDTQYF. J is TRBJ2-3 and V is TRBV5-8; 7 bases are shared with TRBD2. V lost 0 bases, J lost 2 bases, and 12 bases stayed unmatched. Per the germline V gene, CDR1 is SGHTS and CDR2 is YDEGEE. There are 18 residues in the CDR3. The full variable domain, with the rest looked up from reference TRBV5-8 and TRBJ2-3, is EAGVTQSPTHLIKTRGQQATLRCSPISGHTSVYWYQQALGLGLQFLLWYDEGEERNRGNFPPRFSGRQFPNYSSELNVNALELEDSALYLCASSLVSGGSRSTDTQYFGPGTRLTVL.